The T cell receptor (beta chain) described here comes from a study of T cell responses to AZD1222 COVID-19 vaccine. The data were produced by immunoSEQ multiplex PCR, yet TCRdb's version contains in-frame clones alone and is incomplete. The top ten hold 5% to 6% of the sample, which has approximately 100,000 clones, 90% seen once. CDR3 length equals 15 residues. Germline-derived CDR1 and CDR2 are SGHNT and YYREEE (reference sequence). Trimming took 0 bases from V and 6 from J, leaving 15 bases between them. The sequence was collected from an adult who received the AZD1222 COVID-19 vaccine. The sample in question was peripheral blood, obtained 28 days after the second AZD1222 dose. V is TRBV5-4 and J is TRBJ1-2, with a tentative D call TRBD1 (5 bases). In DNA, the CDR3 is TGTGCCAGCAGCTTGGGGCCGGGGATCAGGGATGGCTACACCTTC. Translating gives CASSLGPGIRDGYTF.